Listed here is a single T cell receptor beta chain. Its antigen is still unknown. Method: immunoSEQ multiplex PCR; TCRdb's copy keeps in-frame clones and lacks some. The sample has approximately 90,000 clones, less than 95% seen once; the top ten hold approximately 9.3%. Prior autoimmune disease or systemic immunosuppression barred patients. This sample was taken from a study of OX40 agonist ivuxolimab in advanced cancers. Study-wide findings and caveats: Compared with CD4+, CD8+ T cells on average had more expanded clones.

The sequence was collected from an adult with an advanced solid tumor such as melanoma, head and neck, liver or kidney cancer. This specimen was CD4+ or CD8+ T cells sorted from blood, taken in a trial of the OX40 agonist ivuxolimab.

CDR3 amino acids: CASSPRPRETEAFF. The DNA for the CDR3 is TGTGCCAGCAGTCCACGACCCAGGGAAACTGAAGCTTTCTTT. The chain links TRBV27 to TRBJ1-1; D is perhaps TRBD1 (5 bases). The CDR3 has 14 residues. V dropped 5 bases and J dropped 5 bases, with 15 bases sitting between them. Germline CDR1 and CDR2: MNHEY and SMNVEV (reference sequence).